This TCR beta chain is drawn from a study of identical twins. This CDR3 contains 11 residues. CDR1 is SQVTM, CDR2 ANQGSEA, per germline. V lost 0 bases, J lost 8 bases, and 7 bases lay in between. A word on this clonotype: Its specificity is unknown.

Notes on the study in general: The models gave estimates that fell short of the out-of-frame TCR alpha sharing seen in monozygotic twins.

TCRdb reprocessed the 5' RACE reads via MiXCR and lists one record per CDR3 protein. The sample yields about 810,000 distinct CDR3 sequences, roughly 12% seen once. This same sample was also part of a study on yellow fever vaccine responses in identical twins.

The source material was PBMCs. The genes are TRBV29-1 and TRBJ1-2; no firm D call. This sequence originates from a woman aged 18-29 years in good health. Written as DNA, the CDR3 is TGCAGCGTTGAAGATCGTCAGGGCTACACCTTC. This sequence encodes CSVEDRQGYTF.